The 27 T cell receptor beta chains below come from one sample, sequenced in a study of blood T cell repertoires in COVID-19. Data came from immunoSEQ multiplex PCR; TCRdb stores just in-frame clones and leaves some out. In the table there are around 190,000 clones, 65% to 85% of which are singletons. Sequenced sample: PBMCs or T cells enriched from blood (not recorded which). These receptors were collected from a woman under 40 who had recovered from COVID-19.

The rearrangement joins TRBV5-1 to TRBJ2-5; TRBD1 agrees at 7 bases. The V gene's germline CDR1 is SGHRS and CDR2 YFSETQ. Unmatched junction bases numbered 0, after V lost 4 bases and J lost 0 bases. The CDR3 has 13 residues. This chain's CDR3 is CASSDRDQETQYF. The DNA for the CDR3 is TGCGCCAGCAGCGACAGGGACCAAGAGACCCAGTACTTC. Combining the CDR3 with reference TRBV5-1 and TRBJ2-5 gives the whole variable domain KAGVTQTPRYLIKTRGQQVTLSCSPISGHRSVSWYQQTPGQGLQFLFEYFSETQRNKGNFPGRFSGRQFSNSRSEMNVSTLELGDSALYLCASSDRDQETQYFGPGTRLLVL.

This chain connects TRBV5-1 to TRBJ1-1, with 8 bases aligning to TRBD1. With V trimmed by 4 bases and J by 1 base, 9 bases remained unmatched. In germline, CDR1 is SGHRS, CDR2 YFSETQ. The CDR3 consists of 16 residues. The chain's CDR3 is CASSKTLGTGNTEAFF. DNA of the CDR3: TGCGCCAGCAGCAAGACACTCGGGACAGGGAACACTGAAGCTTTCTTT.

The DNA for the CDR3 is TGTGCCACCGACCCCGGGAGGGCTGGCACAGATACGCAGTATTTT. Residues: CATDPGRAGTDTQYF. The rearrangement joins TRBV24-1 to TRBJ2-3; 8 bases line up with TRBD2. Unmatched junction bases numbered 8, after V lost 9 bases and J lost 1 base. The CDR3 covers 15 residues. In germline, CDR1 is KGHDR, CDR2 SFDVKD.

This clone has just a few counts. The chain recombines TRBV10-3 with TRBJ2-7; 16 nucleotides match TRBD2. Germline V gene lookup returns CDR1 ENHRY and CDR2 SYGVKD. V was pared by 10 bases and J by 3 bases, with 9 bases of the junction left unmatched. This CDR3 has 16 amino acids. The CDR3 reads CATQGTSGRGNYEQYF. CDR3 DNA sequence: TGTGCCACCCAGGGGACTAGCGGGAGGGGTAACTACGAGCAGTACTTC.

V is TRBV11-3 and J is TRBJ2-3, with D possibly TRBD1 on 6 matching bases. This CDR3 has 14 amino acids. Germline V gives CDR1 SGHNT, CDR2 YENEEA. V was cut by 5 bases and J by 3 bases, with 12 bases left in between. The DNA of the CDR3 is TGTGCCAGCAGCCGATTGGACAGAACAGATACGCAGTATTTT. Residues: CASSRLDRTDTQYF. The whole variable domain, remainder taken from reference TRBV11-3 and TRBJ2-3, is EAGVVQSPRYKIIEKKQPVAFWCNPISGHNTLYWYLQNLGQGPELLIRYENEEAVDDSQLPKDRFSAERLKGVDSTLKIQPAELGDSAVYLCASSRLDRTDTQYFGPGTRLTVL.

V and J are TRBV5-6 and TRBJ1-6; TRBD1 might be the D (6 bases). V lost 3 bases, J lost 12 bases, and 22 bases lay in between. The CDR3 is 16 residues long. CDR1 and CDR2 from the germline V gene are SGHDT and YYEEEE. This chain's CDR3 is CASSSDSRYEERPLHF. Written as DNA, the CDR3 is TGTGCCAGCAGCTCGGACAGCCGGTATGAGGAGAGACCCCTCCACTTT.

The chain is built from TRBV7-2 and TRBJ1-1; TRBD1 is a possible D gene (6 bases). Per the germline V gene, CDR1 is SGHTA and CDR2 is FQGNSA. The V gene lost 2 bases and the J gene lost 4 bases, with 17 bases spanning the gap. This CDR3 spans 16 amino acids. The CDR3 region has the DNA TGTGCCAGCAGCTTAAACAGGGATAAGTCGGGCACTGAAGCTTTCTTT. Amino acid sequence: CASSLNRDKSGTEAFF.

This chain links TRBV28 with TRBJ2-6, with 7 nucleotides matching TRBD2. CDR1 is MDHEN and CDR2 is SYDVKM in the germline V gene. The CDR3 totals 19 residues. The trim removed 6 bases at V and 0 bases at J, leaving 14 bases unmatched. The CDR3 nucleotides read TGTGCCAGCAGCGCAAGCGGGAACGGAGTAGGCTCTGGGGCCAACGTCCTGACTTTC. Its protein is CASSASGNGVGSGANVLTF.

The CDR3 nucleotides are TGTGCCAGCACCCCCCGGGAGGGGAGAACTGAAGCTTTCTTT. It translates to CASTPREGRTEAFF. V usage is TRBV28 and J usage is TRBJ1-1, with D possibly matching TRBD1 (5 bases). With 7 bases removed from V and 5 bases from J, the gap between germline ends came to 17 bases. Germline-derived CDR1 and CDR2 are MDHEN and SYDVKM. The length of the CDR3 is 14 residues.

The gene calls are TRBV9 and TRBJ2-5, with 9 bases fitting TRBD1. V shed 4 bases and J 5 bases; nucleotides not matched to a gene: 12. CDR1 SGDLS and CDR2 YYNGEE come from the germline V gene. The length of the CDR3 is 16 residues. The CDR3 DNA sequence: TGTGCCAGCAGCCTCATCGGGACAGGGACGGGTGAGACCCAGTACTTC. As protein: CASSLIGTGTGETQYF. The entire variable domain, with the rest obtained from reference TRBV9 and TRBJ2-5, is as follows: DSGVTQTPKHLITATGQRVTLRCSPRSGDLSVYWYQQSLDQGLQFLIQYYNGEERAKGNILERFSAQQFPDLHSELNLSSLELGDSALYFCASSLIGTGTGETQYFGPGTRLLVL.

The chain employs TRBV2 and TRBJ1-5; D gene ambiguous. V was pared by 2 bases and J by 0 bases, with 11 bases between. The CDR3 runs to 16 residues. The germline gives CDR1 SNHLY, CDR2 FYNNEI. The CDR3 DNA follows: TGTGCCAGCAGTGAAAGGAGTCCACATAGCAATCAGCCCCAGCATTTT. It encodes CASSERSPHSNQPQHF.

The CDR3 DNA sequence: TGTGCCAGCAGTTACACGGGGGGTGGAGGACAGAGAGTCCTGTACGTC. It specifies CASSYTGGGGQRVLYV. J is TRBJ2-7 and V is TRBV6-5, with D perhaps matching TRBD2 (7 bases). V shed 2 bases and J shed 12 bases, with 26 bases lying between them. The CDR3 totals 16 residues. The germline V gene encodes CDR1 MNHEY and CDR2 SVGAGI.

The rearrangement uses TRBV7-8 and TRBJ2-3; D call uncertain. Germline V gene data show CDR1 as SGHVS and CDR2 as FQNEAQ. Trimming shortened V by 5 bases and J by 2 bases, and 17 bases separated the two germline ends. This CDR3 has 16 amino acids. CDR3 amino acids: CASSKRSDGYTDTQYF. DNA for the CDR3: TGTGCCAGCAGCAAAAGATCTGACGGGTACACAGATACGCAGTATTTT.

The rearrangement uses TRBV3-1 (or the pseudogene TRBV3-2) and TRBJ1-5, with TRBD1 as a possible D gene (5 bases). The CDR3 runs to 14 residues. CDR1 is LGHDT and CDR2 is YNNKEL in the germline V gene (reference sequence). V was trimmed by 1 base and J by 5 bases, leaving 9 bases between them. CDR3 sequence reads: CASSQGVGDQPQHF. The CDR3 DNA sequence: TGTGCCAGCAGCCAAGGCGTAGGGGATCAGCCCCAGCATTTT.

The table lists this clone with a few counts. The gene calls are TRBV10-3 and TRBJ1-1, with TRBD1 matching 12 bases. CDR3 length: 15 amino acids. From germline, CDR1 is ENHRY and CDR2 SYGVKD. V trimming: 6 bases; J trimming: 4 bases; junction bases outside the gene matches: 6. The CDR3 nucleotides are TGTGCCATCAGGGAGGGGACAGGGGGCATCACTGAAGCTTTCTTT. It codes for CAIREGTGGITEAFF.

V and J are TRBV5-1 and TRBJ1-2; TRBD1 might be the D (5 bases). V lost 0 bases and J 4 bases, leaving 10 bases between the germline ends. Germline V gives CDR1 SGHRS, CDR2 YFSETQ. CDR3 size: 14 residues. Here the CDR3 reads CASSLAIQGYGYTF. DNA of the CDR3: TGCGCCAGCAGCTTGGCCATTCAGGGCTATGGCTACACCTTC.

The rearrangement joins TRBV10-1 to TRBJ1-1, with D perhaps matching TRBD1 (5 bases). The CDR3 has 14 residues. V lost 5 bases and J lost 1, with 11 bases in between. Germline CDR1 reads WNHNN; CDR2 reads SYGVQD (reference sequence). The CDR3 region has the DNA TGCGCCAGCAGTTACGCCCAGGGGAACACTGAAGCTTTCTTT. This gives the protein CASSYAQGNTEAFF.

V and J are TRBV28 and TRBJ1-6; D is possibly TRBD1 (5 bases). CDR1 is MDHEN, CDR2 SYDVKM, per germline. The CDR3 totals 17 residues. The germline V and J ends were trimmed by 4 bases and 4 bases, with 17 bases remaining between them. Written as DNA, the CDR3 is TGTGCCAGCAGTTACCGAACGGGGGAGGTTTATAATTCACCCCTCCACTTT. Its protein is CASSYRTGEVYNSPLHF.

This chain uses TRBV4-2 with TRBJ2-4; TRBD2 matches at 8 bases. V lost 4 bases, J lost 4 bases, and 15 bases stayed unmatched. This CDR3 spans 18 amino acids. From germline, CDR1 is LGHNA and CDR2 YNFKEQ. This CDR3 reads CASSPQPGTGGEKNIQYF. CDR3 DNA: TGTGCCAGCAGCCCCCAACCTGGGACGGGAGGGGAAAAAAACATTCAGTACTTC.

The chain links TRBV7-6 to TRBJ1-5; D is perhaps TRBD1 (6 bases). Germline V gene sequence: CDR1 SGHVS, CDR2 FNYEAQ. CDR3 length: 14 amino acids. The V and J ends lost 0 bases and 5 bases respectively, with 8 bases between them. The CDR3 coding sequence is TGTGCCAGCAGCTTAGCGACAGGAGATCAGCCCCAGCATTTT. Translation: CASSLATGDQPQHF.

The V call is TRBV18, the J call TRBJ2-1; 8 bases match TRBD2. The CDR3 extends over 16 amino acids. Germline trimming cut 4 bases from V and 1 base from J; bases unmatched to any gene: 6. Germline CDR1 reads KGHSH; CDR2 reads LQKENI. CDR3 amino acids: CASSLTAGGSYNEQFF. As DNA, the CDR3 is TGTGCCAGCTCACTAACCGCGGGAGGTTCCTACAATGAGCAGTTCTTC.

CDR3 region: CASRKAAGGSLSYEQYF. Written as DNA, the CDR3 is TGTGCCAGCAGAAAGGCAGCGGGAGGGTCCCTTTCCTACGAGCAGTACTTC. The V call is TRBV27, the J call TRBJ2-7; 10 bases align to TRBD2. The CDR3 has 17 amino acids. The ends lost 6 bases at V and 1 base at J; junction bases unmatched: 12. The germline gives CDR1 MNHEY, CDR2 SMNVEV (reference sequence).

This chain joins TRBV2 and TRBJ1-3, with D unclear. CDR1 is SNHLY and CDR2 is FYNNEI in the germline V gene. The V end was cut by 0 bases, the J end by 0 bases, with 6 bases between. CDR3 length equals 15 residues. The CDR3 DNA reads TGTGCCAGCAGTGAAGCTCGGTACTCTGGAAACACCATATATTTT. The encoded protein is CASSEARYSGNTIYF.

The chain is built from TRBV6-1 and TRBJ2-7; D gene uncertain. V was trimmed by 1 base and J by 0 bases, leaving 4 bases between them. The germline CDR1 and CDR2 sequences are MNHNS and SASEGT. The CDR3 length is 13 residues. As DNA, the CDR3 is TGTGCCAGCAGTGAAGACATCTCCTACGAGCAGTACTTC. This gives the protein CASSEDISYEQYF.

For this clone: Other DNA sequences in this sample translate to the same CDR3. The chain joins TRBV5-1 to TRBJ1-3; TRBD1 matches at 8 bases. V lost 0 bases, J lost 0 bases, and 2 bases stayed unmatched. The CDR3 contains 16 residues. Germline V lookup: CDR1 SGHRS, CDR2 YFSETQ. CDR3 coding DNA: TGCGCCAGCAGCTTGGGGGGGACAGGCTCTGGAAACACCATATATTTT. Translation gives CASSLGGTGSGNTIYF.

This sequence joins TRBV2 and TRBJ2-3, with 8 bases lining up with TRBD2. Germline-derived CDR1 and CDR2 are SNHLY and FYNNEI. The CDR3 runs 15 residues. V was clipped by 7 bases and J by 1 base; unmatched bases: 7. The chain's CDR3 is CASNRGGIGTDTQYF. In DNA, the CDR3 is TGTGCCAGCAACCGGGGGGGCATCGGCACAGATACGCAGTATTTT. The full variable domain, in which reference TRBV2 and TRBJ2-3 provide the parts outside the CDR3, is EPEVTQTPSHQVTQMGQEVILRCVPISNHLYFYWYRQILGQKVEFLVSFYNNEISEKSEIFDDQFSVERPDGSNFTLKIRSTKLEDSAMYFCASNRGGIGTDTQYFGPGTRLTVL.

V usage is TRBV5-1 and J usage is TRBJ1-5; the D gene is possibly TRBD1 (5 bases). CDR3 length equals 15 residues. The germline CDR1 and CDR2 sequences are SGHRS and YFSETQ. V dropped 0 bases and J dropped 9 bases, with 16 bases sitting between them. The CDR3: CASSLASGLEWPQHF. In DNA, the CDR3 is TGCGCCAGCAGCTTGGCATCAGGGTTAGAGTGGCCCCAGCATTTT.